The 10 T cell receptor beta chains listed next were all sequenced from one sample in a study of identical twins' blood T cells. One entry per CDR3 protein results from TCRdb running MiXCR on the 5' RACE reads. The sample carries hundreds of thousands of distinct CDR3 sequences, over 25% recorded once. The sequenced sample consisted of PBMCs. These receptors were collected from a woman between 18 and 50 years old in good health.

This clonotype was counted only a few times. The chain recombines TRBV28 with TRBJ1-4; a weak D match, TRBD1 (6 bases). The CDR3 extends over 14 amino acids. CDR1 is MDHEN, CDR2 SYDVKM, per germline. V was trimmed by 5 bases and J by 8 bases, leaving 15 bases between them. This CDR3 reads CASSQGRADEKLFF. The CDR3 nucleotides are TGTGCCAGCAGTCAGGGGAGGGCAGACGAAAAACTGTTTTTT. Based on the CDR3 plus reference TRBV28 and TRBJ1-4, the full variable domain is DVKVTQSSRYLVKRTGEKVFLECVQDMDHENMFWYRQDPGLGLRLIYFSYDVKMKEKGDIPEGYSVSREKKERFSLILESASTNQTSMYLCASSQGRADEKLFFGSGTQLSVL.

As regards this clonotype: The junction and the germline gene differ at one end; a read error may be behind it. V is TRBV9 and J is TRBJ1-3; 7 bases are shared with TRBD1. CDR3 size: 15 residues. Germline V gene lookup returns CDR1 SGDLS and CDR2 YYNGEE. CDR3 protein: CASIGRRGSGNTVYF. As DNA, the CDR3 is TGTGCCAGCATCGGACGCAGGGGGTCTGGAAACACCGTATATTTT.

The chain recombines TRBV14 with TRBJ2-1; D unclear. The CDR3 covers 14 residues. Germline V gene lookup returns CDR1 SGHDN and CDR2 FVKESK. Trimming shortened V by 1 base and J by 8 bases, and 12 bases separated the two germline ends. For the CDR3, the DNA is TGTGCCAGCAGCCAAGGGAGTAGCTCGCATGAGCAGTTCTTC. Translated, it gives CASSQGSSSHEQFF.

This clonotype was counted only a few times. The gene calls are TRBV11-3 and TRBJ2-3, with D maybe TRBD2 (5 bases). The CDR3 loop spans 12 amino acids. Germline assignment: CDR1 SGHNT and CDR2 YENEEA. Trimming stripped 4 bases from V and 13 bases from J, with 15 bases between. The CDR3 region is CASSSRTQREYF. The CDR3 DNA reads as TGTGCCAGCAGCTCTCGGACTCAAAGGGAGTATTTT.

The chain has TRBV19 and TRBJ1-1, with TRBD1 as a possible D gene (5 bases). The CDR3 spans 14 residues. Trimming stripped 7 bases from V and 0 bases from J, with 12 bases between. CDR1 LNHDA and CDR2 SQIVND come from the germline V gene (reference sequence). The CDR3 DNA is TGTGCCAGTAACCCGGCAGGGATGAACACTGAAGCTTTCTTT. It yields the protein CASNPAGMNTEAFF. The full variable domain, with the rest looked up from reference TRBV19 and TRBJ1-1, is DGGITQSPKYLFRKEGQNVTLSCEQNLNHDAMYWYRQDPGQGLRLIYYSQIVNDFQKGDIAEGYSVSREKKESFPLTVTSAQKNPTAFYLCASNPAGMNTEAFFGQGTRLTVV.

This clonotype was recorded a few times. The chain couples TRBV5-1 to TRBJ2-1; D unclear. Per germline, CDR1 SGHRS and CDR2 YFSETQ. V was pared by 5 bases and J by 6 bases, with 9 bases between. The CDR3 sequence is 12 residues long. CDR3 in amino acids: CASRELGNEQFF. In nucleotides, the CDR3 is TGCGCCAGCAGGGAGTTGGGCAATGAGCAGTTCTTC.

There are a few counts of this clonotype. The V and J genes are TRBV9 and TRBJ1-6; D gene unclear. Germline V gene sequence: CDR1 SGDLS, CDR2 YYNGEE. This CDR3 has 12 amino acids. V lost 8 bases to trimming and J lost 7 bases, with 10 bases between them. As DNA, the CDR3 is TGTGCCAGTGCGGGTAGAAATTCACCCCTCCACTTT. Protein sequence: CASAGRNSPLHF. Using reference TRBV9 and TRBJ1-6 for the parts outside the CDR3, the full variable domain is DSGVTQTPKHLITATGQRVTLRCSPRSGDLSVYWYQQSLDQGLQFLIQYYNGEERAKGNILERFSAQQFPDLHSELNLSSLELGDSALYFCASAGRNSPLHFGNGTRLTVT.

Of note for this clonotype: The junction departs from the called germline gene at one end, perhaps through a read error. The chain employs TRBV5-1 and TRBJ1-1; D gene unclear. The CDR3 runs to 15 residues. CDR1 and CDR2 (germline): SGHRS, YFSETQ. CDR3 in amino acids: CASSLHGGLNTGAFF. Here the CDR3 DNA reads TGCGCCAGCAGCTTGCATGGCGGACTCAACACTGGAGCTTTCTTT.

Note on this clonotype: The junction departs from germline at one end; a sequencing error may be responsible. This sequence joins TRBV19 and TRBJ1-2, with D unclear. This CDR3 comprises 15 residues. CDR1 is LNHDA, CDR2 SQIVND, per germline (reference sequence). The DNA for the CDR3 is TGTGCCAGTAGTATTTTACGGACGGGAAACTATGACTACACCTTC. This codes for CASSILRTGNYDYTF.

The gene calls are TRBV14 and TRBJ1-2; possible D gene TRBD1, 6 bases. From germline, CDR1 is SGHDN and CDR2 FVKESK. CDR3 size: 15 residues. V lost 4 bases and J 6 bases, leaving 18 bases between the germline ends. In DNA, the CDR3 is TGTGCCAGCAGCCTAGCCCGGACAGTTGGCAATGGCTACACCTTC. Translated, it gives CASSLARTVGNGYTF.